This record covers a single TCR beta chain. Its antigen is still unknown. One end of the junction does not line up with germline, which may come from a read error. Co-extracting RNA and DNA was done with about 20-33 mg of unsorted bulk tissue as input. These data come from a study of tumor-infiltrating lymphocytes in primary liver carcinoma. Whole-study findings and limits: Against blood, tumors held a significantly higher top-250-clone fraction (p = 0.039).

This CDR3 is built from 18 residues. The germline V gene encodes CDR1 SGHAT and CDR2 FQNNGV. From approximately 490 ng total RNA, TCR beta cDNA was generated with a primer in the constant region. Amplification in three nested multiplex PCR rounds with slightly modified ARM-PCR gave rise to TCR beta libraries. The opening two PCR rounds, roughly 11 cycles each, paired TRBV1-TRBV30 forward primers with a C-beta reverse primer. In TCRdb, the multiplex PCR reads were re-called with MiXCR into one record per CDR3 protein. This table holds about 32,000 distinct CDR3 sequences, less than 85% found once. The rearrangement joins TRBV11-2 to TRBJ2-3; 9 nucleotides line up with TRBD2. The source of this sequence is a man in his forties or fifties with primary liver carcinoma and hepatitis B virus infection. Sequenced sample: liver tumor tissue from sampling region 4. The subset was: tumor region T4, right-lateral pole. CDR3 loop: CASREAPQRLAATDMQYF. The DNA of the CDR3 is TGTGCCAGCAGAGAGGCCCCACAGAGACTAGCGGCCACAGATATGCAGTATTTT.